This T cell receptor (beta chain) was captured in a study of blood T cell repertoires in COVID-19 (dated by TCRdb to the early 2020s). Some background on the complete study: The collaborator samples originated in the United States, Italy and Spain and spanned the acute and convalescent phases of COVID-19. The prospective study material was composed of cDNA or gDNA derived from T cells, B-cell-depleted T cells, or PBMCs. The dataset comprised deeply sampled blood TCRbeta repertoires from subjects exposed to, actively infected with, or recovered from COVID-19. The repertoires were released in a freely available public database intended as a resource for research on the immune response to SARS-CoV-2. The samples were drawn from the first 160 participants of the ongoing ImmuneRACE study and from under 1,500 subjects provided by 6 global collaborators. Nearly every sample came with metadata listing a de-identified subject ID, COVID-19 status, age in years and sex. Where available, HLA class I and class II types were taken from metadata supplied by the sample provider and were not determined by assay-based typing. Overall study outcomes, separate from this receptor: Clinical and demographic metadata were provided uncurated, with the amount varying by source and participant.

Sequences KGHDR (CDR1) and SFDVKD (CDR2) are obtained from the germline V gene. V drops 4 bases and J drops 7 bases, leaving 9 bases in between. The CDR3 contains 13 residues, cysteine and phenylalanine counted. Only the CDR3 DNA stays, 39 bases, in frame from base 1. TCRbeta CDR3 regions were amplified from genomic DNA by means of the immunoSEQ Assay, a bias-controlled multiplex PCR. On the study's bioinformatics: The number of nucleated cells in each sample was estimated by amplification of reference gene primers within the assay. To quantify the absolute abundance of each unique TCRbeta CDR3 rearrangement, sequence reads were collapsed and filtered. For each sample, productive Simpson clonality was calculated as the square root of Simpson's diversity index across productive rearrangements. This is the immuneACCESS table as TCRdb keeps it, with only in-frame sequences that have V and J called. A part of the clones is gone; compared with another copy, unresolved V genes explain less than half, and the rest is unexplained. The V and J calls and clone size were taken over from that table, and D and trimming were inferred from the DNA. In all, the sample holds about 210,000 clones, and roughly 86% of those were seen once. Approximately 10% of the sample rests with the top ten.

Concerning this clone itself: Its specific antigen is unknown. One base away there is no much larger clone; base qualities are not given.

Participants in the prospective study were aged 18 to 89 years, lived in over 20 United States geographic areas, and enrolled through a virtual design. In the prospective study, participants were assigned to cohorts based on the clinical history participants reported in a screening survey and a study questionnaire. Each participant in the prospective study had whole blood, serum and a nasopharyngeal or oropharyngeal swab collected by mobile phlebotomists. Additional blood draws and questionnaires over an approximately two-month period could optionally be provided by prospective study participants. Before DNA extraction, blood samples from the prospective study were shipped at room temperature or frozen.

This sequence uses TRBV24-1 and TRBJ1-4, with the D gene uncertain. Sequencing was carried out using PBMCs or T cells enriched from blood (not recorded which). The sequence derives from a man between 18 and 35 years old with acute COVID-19. CDR3 protein: CATSDGEGEKLFF. The sequenced DNA: TGTGCCACCAGTGACGGGGAAGGTGAAAAACTGTTTTTT.